This TCR beta chain came from a study of CD8+ T cells in alopecia areata (dated by TCRdb to between 2018 and 2020). About the investigation overall: The treated patients took part in an open-label pilot trial in which moderate-to-severe alopecia areata was treated with oral tofacitinib at 5 to 10 mg twice daily. Tofacitinib was given for 6 to 18 months, followed by 6 months of follow-up off drug to assess delayed response and recurrence. Disease severity in treated patients was measured with the SALT score, which quantifies the percentage of affected scalp surface area. The study used high-throughput TCRbeta sequencing to examine T cell clonal expansion in alopecia areata, in both the C3H/HeJ mouse model and human patients. Scalp tissue and sorted CD4+ and CD8+ peripheral blood T cells from patchy and totalis/universalis alopecia areata patients and from healthy controls were covered by human TCRbeta sequencing. Patients on tofacitinib were biopsied at baseline and after 4 and 24 weeks of treatment, and several of the patients also had a later scalp biopsy. Scalp clonality was compared across normal scalp (n=4), patchy alopecia areata scalp (n=8), and alopecia totalis/universalis scalp (n=8). RNA came from the PAXgene miRNA kit for fixed scalp, the miRNeasy kit for PBMCs, and the RNeasy kit for mouse skin. immunoSEQ multiplex PCR using 35 Vbeta forward primers and 13 Jbeta reverse primers was used to amplify TCRbeta CDR3 regions.

Library preparation employed the immunoSEQ multiplex PCR assay. RNA was extracted from all samples and reverse transcribed into cDNA, which served as template for TCR sequencing. First-strand cDNA was synthesized with SuperScript III using a 2:1 mix of oligo-dT and random hexamers. A synthetic immune receptor repertoire was used to measure amplification bias, and any remaining bias was corrected computationally. As for the authors' bioinformatics: Raw reads were preprocessed for error removal, and CDR3 was defined according to IMGT conventions as running from the conserved cysteine to phenylalanine. Clonality was computed by normalizing Shannon entropy by log2 of the number of productive unique TCRs and subtracting the result from 1. Scalp TCRbeta sequences were cross-referenced with sorted blood CD4 and CD8 repertoires so that the CD4 or CD8 identity of scalp clones could be inferred. The immuneACCESS repertoire file appears here via TCRdb, limited to in-frame rearrangements. These files lack a portion of the clones; in checked studies, under half of the deficit traces to unresolved V genes, and the cause of the others is not known. Clone size and the V and J calls come from that table; the DNA yielded D and trimming. Counted in this sample were about 110,000 clones; roughly 55% of them appeared once. The ten biggest clones cover more than 9% of the sample.

Comment on this clone: Its antigen remains unidentified. Base quality data are lacking; no much larger clone is found one base away.

There are 12 amino acids in the CDR3, from cysteine to phenylalanine inclusive. The kept DNA is CDR3 alone, 36 bases in frame from the first base. Per the germline V gene, SNHLY is the CDR1 and FYNNEI is the CDR2. Germline trimming amounts to 10 bases on V and 4 bases on J, with 6 as the count of junction bases outside the gene matches. Sample time point, as interpreted from the label and publication: less than 30 weeks on oral tofacitinib. Sample treatment or condition, as interpreted from the label and publication: oral pan-JAK inhibitor, 5-10 mg twice daily. Lesional scalp punch biopsies and peripheral blood were collected from alopecia areata patients. PBMCs were separated by density centrifugation and stained for CD3, CD4 and CD8, after which CD4+ and CD8+ T cells were sorted on a FACSAria. Results and caveats for the whole study, not just this receptor: Many expanded lesional clones were found to persist in scalp and blood during tofacitinib treatment, and relapse after treatment cessation may be partly explained by this persistence. Unlike mouse skin, where gammadelta T cells dominate, normal human skin contains resident alphabeta T cells that get sequenced too, which complicates analysis of the scalp TCR repertoire. Tofacitinib significantly decreased scalp clonality and the number of expanded CD8+ clones among the top 100 scalp clones. Lesional scalp, especially in alopecia totalis/universalis, showed higher clonality and more expanded CD8+ clones than normal scalp, suggesting antigenic drive. Because the treated cohort was small and had only one nonresponder, larger studies are needed to examine links between baseline CD8+ expansion and response. Shared TCR sequences between patients were less evident than in mice, which may be partly attributable to HLA diversity in the patient population.

The chain links TRBV2 with TRBJ2-7; TRBD2 fits 8 bases in the junction. This clonotype was sampled from a human donor with alopecia areata. Source: CD8+ T cells sorted from blood, taken at week 24, from a patient treated with tofacitinib. The DNA is TGTGCCACCAAGCGGGGGACTTACGAGCAGTACTTC. Translated, this gives CATKRGTYEQYF.